The clone carrying this T cell receptor beta chain has more than one count but fewer than ten. Antigen specificity is unknown. This entry comes from a study of cytomegalovirus exposure and HLA in healthy donors. Study-level information: In terms of ancestry, the Caucasian-associated cluster contained roughly four fifths of the roughly 400 genotyped donors.

Study results and caveats: A later analysis found most CMV-associated TCR beta chains apparently HLA-restricted. Highest at DRB1 and lowest at HLA-C, TCR association rates differed among HLA loci in a later analysis. TCR beta V segments were, for the most part, productive about 90% or about 30% of the time in an earlier analysis.

PCR employed 60 Vbeta and 13 Jbeta primers. The table came from immunoSEQ multiplex PCR; TCRdb's copy has only in-frame clones and leaves some out. The sample has more than 95,000 clones; over 9% are singletons. Germline V gene sequence: CDR1 MGHDK, CDR2 SYGVNS. This CDR3 comprises 15 residues. V dropped 8 bases and J dropped 2 bases, with 16 bases sitting between them. This TCR came from a man aged 35 to 55 in good health and CMV-seropositive. The chain couples TRBV25-1 to TRBJ2-1, with D possibly matching TRBD2 (6 bases). The specimen was PBMCs. In nucleotides, the CDR3 is TGTGCCAGCTTGGGGCCACTAGCAGCCTACAATGAGCAGTTCTTC. Its protein product is CASLGPLAAYNEQFF.